Below, 25 T cell receptor beta chains from the same sample are listed, as sequenced in a study of T cells after posttransplantation cyclophosphamide. Assay: immunoSEQ multiplex PCR; the TCRdb copy retains only in-frame clones and omits some. Altogether about 21,000 clones are present, 95% to 99% being singletons, with the ten largest covering approximately 0.15%. The sequenced sample was naive CD8+ T cells sorted from PBMCs. Receptor source: a middle-aged man in good health, CMV-negative, and a related stem cell transplant donor.

This chain connects TRBV4-1 to TRBJ1-2, with D possibly TRBD1 on 6 matching bases. V lost 0 bases and J 11 bases, leaving 25 bases between the germline ends. The CDR3 spans 17 residues. Germline CDR1 reads MGHRA; CDR2 reads YSYEKL. Here the CDR3 reads CASSQEHPDRSGMGYTF. CDR3 nucleotides: TGCGCCAGCAGCCAAGAACATCCCGACAGGTCTGGTATGGGATACACCTTC.

The sample holds one count of this clone. This chain joins TRBV27 and TRBJ2-1; possible D gene TRBD2, 7 bases. Germline V gene lookup returns CDR1 MNHEY and CDR2 SMNVEV (reference sequence). CDR3 length: 15 residues. The V end lost 3 bases, the J end lost 3 bases, and 12 bases lay between the germline ends. This chain's CDR3 is CASSFGGAGYNEQFF. Here the CDR3 DNA reads TGTGCCAGCAGTTTTGGGGGGGCTGGCTACAATGAGCAGTTCTTC.

The chain has TRBV19 and TRBJ1-5; 9 bases are shared with TRBD1. In germline, CDR1 is LNHDA, CDR2 SQIVND (reference sequence). The CDR3 is 17 residues long. V was pared by 4 bases and J by 4 bases, with 11 bases of the junction left unmatched. CDR3 DNA: TGTGCCAGTAGTACCCAACGGGACAGGGTTCTTAATCAGCCCCAGCATTTT. Encoded protein: CASSTQRDRVLNQPQHF.

V usage is TRBV13 and J usage is TRBJ2-1; 9 nucleotides line up with TRBD1. J lost 8 bases, V lost 5 bases, and 10 bases had no gene match. CDR3 length equals 15 residues. Germline loops: CDR1 PRHDT, CDR2 FYEKMQ (reference sequence). The DNA for the CDR3 is TGTGCCAGCAGCCTCCGGACAGGGGTGGCCGATGAGCAGTTCTTC. This encodes CASSLRTGVADEQFF.

As regards this clone: The germline gene is not matched at one end of the junction; a read error may be the cause. The J gene is TRBJ2-2, the V gene TRBV4-2; TRBD2 is a possible D gene (6 bases). The CDR3 runs 14 residues. Germline assignment: CDR1 LGHNA and CDR2 YNFKEQ. CDR3 region: CASSQVTGAGELFF. CDR3 coding DNA: TGTGCCAGCAGTCAAGTGACGGGAGCGGGGGAGCTGTTTTTT.

The rearrangement links TRBV5-4 to TRBJ2-3; D may be TRBD1 (5 bases). This CDR3 has 18 amino acids. V gave up 4 bases and J gave up 1 base, with 22 bases separating them. Per the germline V gene, CDR1 is SGHNT and CDR2 is YYREEE (reference sequence). The CDR3 DNA sequence: TGTGCCAGCAGCACCAGGCCCTCAACGACAGACGGCACAGATACGCAGTATTTT. Translated: CASSTRPSTTDGTDTQYF.

The chain joins TRBV6-5 to TRBJ2-7; 8 nucleotides line up with TRBD2. J was trimmed by 5 bases and V by 0 bases; bases with no gene match: 6. The germline CDR1 and CDR2 sequences are MNHEY and SVGAGI. This CDR3 region has 15 residues. The CDR3 loop is CASSYSPLAGHEQYF. The CDR3 DNA reads as TGTGCCAGCAGTTACTCTCCTCTAGCGGGCCACGAGCAGTACTTC.

The chain joins TRBV28 to TRBJ2-1, with TRBD2 identical over 10 bases. There are 15 residues in the CDR3. V was pared by 5 bases and J by 2 bases, with 3 bases of the junction left unmatched. Per the germline V gene, CDR1 is MDHEN and CDR2 is SYDVKM. For the CDR3, the DNA is TGTGCCAGCAGTCTAGCGGGAGCGGCCTACAATGAGCAGTTCTTC. Translation: CASSLAGAAYNEQFF.

The chain recombines TRBV4-1 with TRBJ1-3; 7 nucleotides align to TRBD1. V trimming: 5 bases; J trimming: 0 bases; junction bases outside the gene matches: 7. Looked up from germline, CDR1 is MGHRA and CDR2 is YSYEKL. This CDR3 is 16 amino acids long. In DNA form, the CDR3 reads TGCGCCAGCAGCTCCCGACAGGGCTACTCTGGAAACACCATATATTTT. Encoded protein: CASSSRQGYSGNTIYF.

This clone appeared once. The chain links TRBV7-8 to TRBJ2-3; D not resolved. The CDR3 contains 14 residues. Germline assignment: CDR1 SGHVS and CDR2 FQNEAQ. V was trimmed by 5 bases and J by 0 bases, leaving 9 bases between them. CDR3 region: CASSLELSTDTQYF. The CDR3 nucleotides read TGTGCCAGCAGCCTCGAGTTAAGCACAGATACGCAGTATTTT.

The chain carries TRBV4-3 and TRBJ2-7; 7 nucleotides line up with TRBD1. The germline CDR1 and CDR2 sequences are LGHNA and YSLEER. The V and J ends lost 3 bases and 3 bases, in that order; junction bases with no gene match: 5. The CDR3 has 14 amino acids. CDR3 protein: CASSHRQGNYEQYF. DNA of the CDR3: TGCGCCAGCAGCCACCGACAGGGTAACTACGAGCAGTACTTC.

V is TRBV29-1 and J is TRBJ2-1, with TRBD1 identical over 7 bases. V lost 0 bases to trimming and J lost 5 bases; unmatched junction nucleotides: 7. Germline V lookup: CDR1 SQVTM, CDR2 ANQGSEA. The CDR3 covers 15 residues. The CDR3 sequence: CSVEDRGPRNNEQFF. DNA for the CDR3: TGCAGCGTTGAAGATAGGGGGCCAAGGAACAATGAGCAGTTCTTC.

J is TRBJ1-4 and V is TRBV10-1, with TRBD1 identical over 8 bases. This CDR3 has 21 residues. CDR1 and CDR2 (germline): WNHNN, SYGVQD (reference sequence). J was trimmed by 8 bases and V by 2 bases; bases with no gene match: 25. CDR3 DNA: TGCGCCAGCAGTGAGCCTTCGTTCACCTTCTCCTCGGACAGGGCGGGGGAAAAACTGTTTTTT. Translation: CASSEPSFTFSSDRAGEKLFF.

CDR3 loop: CASSFSRGYYEQYF. The CDR3 DNA reads TGTGCCAGCAGTTTCTCCAGGGGTTACTACGAGCAGTACTTC. This chain links TRBV27 with TRBJ2-5, with D possibly being TRBD1 (6 bases). The J call is doubtful: the DNA matches TRBJ2-7 better. The germline CDR1 and CDR2 sequences are MNHEY and SMNVEV (reference sequence). This CDR3 comprises 14 residues.

The rearrangement uses TRBV5-8 and TRBJ2-5, with D possibly being TRBD2 (5 bases). The J call may be in error: the DNA end matches TRBJ2-7 better. Germline V gives CDR1 SGHTS, CDR2 YDEGEE. This CDR3 is 16 amino acids long. The CDR3 DNA reads as TGTGCCAGCAGCTTCACCCCCGGGATTAGCTCCTACGAGCAGTACTTC. Translating it yields CASSFTPGISSYEQYF.

The table lists this clone with a count of one. The rearrangement links TRBV5-1 to TRBJ2-7; TRBD1 aligns across 8 bases. Trimming removed 2 bases from V and 4 bases from J; junction bases left unmatched: 5. The CDR3 extends over 14 amino acids. Germline-derived CDR1 and CDR2 are SGHRS and YFSETQ. The CDR3 reads CASSFGTGRYEQYF. CDR3 coding DNA: TGCGCCAGCAGCTTCGGGACAGGTCGGTACGAGCAGTACTTC.

CDR3 amino acids: CASSWPSRSGELFF. CDR3 nucleotide sequence: TGTGCCAGCAGCTGGCCCTCTAGGTCCGGGGAGCTGTTTTTT. The chain uses TRBV5-6 and TRBJ2-2; D unresolved. V lost 3 bases and J lost 6, with 12 bases in between. The CDR3 loop spans 14 amino acids. The germline gives CDR1 SGHDT, CDR2 YYEEEE.

The chain carries TRBV13 and TRBJ2-7, with 8 nucleotides matching TRBD2. This CDR3 spans 15 amino acids. Per germline, CDR1 PRHDT and CDR2 FYEKMQ (reference sequence). J lost 5 bases, V lost 4 bases, and 10 bases had no gene match. CDR3 residues: CASSSFGRGDHEQYF. The CDR3 coding sequence is TGTGCCAGCAGCTCCTTTGGGCGGGGGGACCACGAGCAGTACTTC.

The gene calls are TRBV7-8 and TRBJ1-5; D may be TRBD1 (5 bases). V lost 4 bases and J lost 4, with 8 bases in between. The CDR3 is 13 amino acids. Looked up from germline, CDR1 is SGHVS and CDR2 is FQNEAQ. This chain's CDR3 is CASSSDRNQPQHF. In DNA form, the CDR3 reads TGTGCCAGCAGCTCTGACAGAAATCAGCCCCAGCATTTT.

This clone has only one observation. The rearrangement joins TRBV30 to TRBJ2-2; 14 bases fit TRBD2. V was pared by 0 bases and J by 0 bases, with 12 bases of the junction left unmatched. Germline V gives CDR1 GTSNPN, CDR2 SVGIG (reference sequence). This CDR3 is built from 21 residues. The CDR3 region has the DNA TGTGCCTGGAGTGTACTGAGCGGACTAGCGGGAGGCCCCGCGAACACCGGGGAGCTGTTTTTT. Residues: CAWSVLSGLAGGPANTGELFF.

V usage is TRBV28 and J usage is TRBJ2-3, with TRBD1 as a possible D gene (6 bases). Deletions cut 6 bases from V and 4 bases from J, with 17 bases between. Germline CDR1 is MDHEN and CDR2 is SYDVKM. This CDR3 contains 15 residues. This chain's CDR3 is CASSPEDRSADTQYF. The CDR3 DNA follows: TGTGCCAGCAGCCCGGAGGACAGAAGCGCAGATACGCAGTATTTT.

The chain joins TRBV6-5 to TRBJ2-5; TRBD2 aligns across 7 bases. Trimming took 6 bases from V and 2 from J; bases not matched to a gene: 9. This CDR3 has 15 residues. CDR1 is MNHEY and CDR2 is SVGAGI in the germline V gene. The CDR3 DNA reads as TGTGCCAGCAGAATGGAGCGGGGAAGGCAAGAGACCCAGTACTTC. Its translation: CASRMERGRQETQYF.

J is TRBJ1-1 and V is TRBV11-3; D unclear. The V end was cut by 1 base, the J end by 7 bases, with 7 bases between. This CDR3 is built from 12 residues. Germline-derived CDR1 and CDR2 are SGHNT and YENEEA. CDR3 sequence: CASSLGASEAFF. CDR3 bases: TGTGCCAGCAGCTTAGGGGCCAGTGAAGCTTTCTTT.

The gene calls are TRBV10-3 and TRBJ1-2; TRBD1 might be the D (5 bases). CDR1 is ENHRY and CDR2 is SYGVKD in the germline V gene. Trimming cost V 11 bases and J 4 bases, with 23 bases left between them. The CDR3 consists of 15 residues. The CDR3 reads CALRQWVDFFYGYTF. In DNA, the CDR3 is TGTGCCTTACGACAGTGGGTGGATTTCTTCTATGGCTACACCTTC.

The rearrangement links TRBV7-9 to TRBJ2-7; 7 nucleotides agree with TRBD1. Germline CDR1 SEHNR, CDR2 FQNEAQ (reference sequence). The junction had 5 bases not matched to a gene; V was cut back by 3 bases and J by 6 bases. CDR3 length: 13 residues. The CDR3 is CASSLAGGGEQYF. DNA for the CDR3: TGTGCCAGCAGCTTGGCAGGGGGTGGCGAGCAGTACTTC.